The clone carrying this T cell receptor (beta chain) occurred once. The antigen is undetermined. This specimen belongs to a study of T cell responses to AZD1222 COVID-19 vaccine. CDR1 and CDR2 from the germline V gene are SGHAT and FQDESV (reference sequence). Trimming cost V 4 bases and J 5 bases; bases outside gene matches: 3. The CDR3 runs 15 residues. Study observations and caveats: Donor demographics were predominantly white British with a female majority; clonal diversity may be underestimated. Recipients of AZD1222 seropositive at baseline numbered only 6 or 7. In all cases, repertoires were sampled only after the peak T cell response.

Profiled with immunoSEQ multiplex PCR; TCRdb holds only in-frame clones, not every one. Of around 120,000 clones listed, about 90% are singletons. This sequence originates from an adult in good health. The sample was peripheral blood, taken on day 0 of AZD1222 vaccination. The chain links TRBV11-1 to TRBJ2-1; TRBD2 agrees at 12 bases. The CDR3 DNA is TGTGCCAGCAGCTCATGGACTAGCGGGGACAATGAGCAGTTCTTC. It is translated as CASSSWTSGDNEQFF.